This T cell receptor (beta chain) was profiled in a study of cytomegalovirus exposure and HLA in healthy donors. This clone was observed once. Primers included in the PCR were 60 Vbeta and 13 Jbeta primers. TCRdb's copy holds only in-frame clones and misses some; the assay was immunoSEQ multiplex PCR. This sample has approximately 160,000 clones; 80% occur once, and the top ten carry around 7.2%. Germline V gene data show CDR1 as MNHEY and CDR2 as SMNVEV (reference sequence). Germline trimming cut 5 bases from V and 4 bases from J; bases unmatched to any gene: 6. This CDR3 has 14 amino acids. This receptor was identified in a man aged 25 to 45 in good health and CMV-seropositive. The chain links TRBV27 to TRBJ2-5; 8 bases map to TRBD1. The sample was PBMCs. The CDR3 here is CASSPLTGGETQYF. As DNA, the CDR3 is TGTGCCAGCAGTCCACTAACAGGGGGAGAGACCCAGTACTTC.